The 29 T cell receptor beta chains in this list originate from one sample, sequenced in a study of blood T cell repertoires in COVID-19. Clones were read by immunoSEQ multiplex PCR, and TCRdb kept only the in-frame ones, dropping some. The table includes over 150,000 clones, approximately 90% detected once. The sequencing sample was made of peripheral blood. These receptors originate from a man aged 30-40 years with acute or convalescent COVID-19.

A single count supports this clone. The rearrangement uses TRBV19 and TRBJ1-1, with D unclear. With 3 bases removed from V and 6 bases from J, the gap between germline ends came to 11 bases. This CDR3 contains 13 residues. Germline lookup yields CDR1 LNHDA and CDR2 SQIVND (reference sequence). Written as DNA, the CDR3 is TGTGCCAGTAGTATGAGGCAAATGGCTGAAGCTTTCTTT. This sequence encodes CASSMRQMAEAFF.

The rearrangement joins TRBV11-2 to TRBJ2-1; 9 nucleotides match TRBD2. The CDR3 totals 16 residues. The trim removed 5 bases at V and 10 bases at J, leaving 15 bases unmatched. Germline values: CDR1 SGHAT, CDR2 FQNNGV. CDR3 DNA sequence: TGTGCCAGCAGCCAGGGTAGCGGGGGCCTCGTGGGAGAGCAGTTCTTC. It yields the protein CASSQGSGGLVGEQFF.

With regard to this clone: The CDR3 carries no conserved terminal phenylalanine or tryptophan, so it likely arises from a read error. It is unclear where the CDR3 begins or ends on the DNA, so no DNA is shown, and the CDR3 is as TCRdb lists it. V is TRBV28 and J is TRBJ1-6; whether TRBD1, the table's D call, matches the DNA was not checked. The germline CDR1 and CDR2 sequences are MDHEN and SYDVKM. Both ends counted, the CDR3 spans 13 residues. The CDR3 loop reads CASSCFPGQGLLR.

The chain employs TRBV10-3 and TRBJ1-1; D possibly corresponds to TRBD1 (5 bases). V was pared by 4 bases and J by 7 bases, with 16 bases between. CDR3 size: 14 residues. Germline CDR1 reads ENHRY; CDR2 reads SYGVKD. Written as DNA, the CDR3 is TGTGCCATCAGTGCGACAGCTAACAAGATTGAAGCTTTCTTT. Its protein product is CAISATANKIEAFF.

This clone was counted a few times. The sample contains more than one DNA sequence encoding this CDR3. This chain joins TRBV5-1 and TRBJ1-2, with 8 bases matching TRBD1. Germline-derived CDR1 and CDR2 are SGHRS and YFSETQ. There are 14 residues in the CDR3. The V and J ends lost 4 bases and 2 bases, in that order; junction bases with no gene match: 4. The CDR3 is CASSVRQGNYGYTF. The CDR3 nucleotides are TGCGCCAGCAGCGTGAGACAGGGGAACTATGGCTACACCTTC.

The J gene is TRBJ2-3, the V gene TRBV6-2 or TRBV6-3, with D perhaps matching TRBD1 (6 bases). Germline CDR1 is MNHEY and CDR2 is SVGEGT. The CDR3 has 14 amino acids. Deletions cut 2 bases from V and 2 bases from J, with 8 bases between. CDR3 loop: CASSYGQFTDTQYF. In DNA, the CDR3 is TGTGCCAGCAGTTACGGACAGTTCACAGATACGCAGTATTTT.

This clone has just one count. The genes are TRBV28 and TRBJ1-1; 7 bases are shared with TRBD1. The CDR3 has 13 residues. Per germline, CDR1 MDHEN and CDR2 SYDVKM. The J segment lost 7 bases and the V segment lost 3 bases, leaving 5 bases of the junction unmatched. In DNA form, the CDR3 reads TGTGCCAGCAGTTTTCGGGGACAGTATGAAGCTTTCTTT. Translation: CASSFRGQYEAFF.

The J gene is TRBJ2-1, the V gene TRBV9; the match to TRBD2 covers 14 bases. CDR1 SGDLS and CDR2 YYNGEE come from the germline V gene. The CDR3 is made up of 22 amino acids. V shed 0 bases and J 7 bases; nucleotides not matched to a gene: 21. The DNA for the CDR3 is TGTGCCAGCAGCGTAGATAATTTGGGGACTAGCGGGAGCCTACGTAGGGAGAATGAGCAGTTCTTC. Its protein product is CASSVDNLGTSGSLRRENEQFF.

This chain connects TRBV5-6 to TRBJ1-2, with 8 bases identical to TRBD1. Per the germline V gene, CDR1 is SGHDT and CDR2 is YYEEEE. The CDR3 has 14 residues. V dropped 4 bases and J dropped 1; count of bases not matched to a gene: 3. CDR3 residues: CASSGDRGNYGYTF. Here the CDR3 DNA reads TGTGCCAGCAGCGGCGACAGGGGTAACTATGGCTACACCTTC.

The V call is TRBV3-1 (or the pseudogene TRBV3-2), the J call TRBJ2-7; perhaps TRBD2 as D (6 bases). The germline gives CDR1 LGHDT, CDR2 YNNKEL (reference sequence). The CDR3 consists of 14 residues. Trimming removed 3 bases from V and 2 bases from J, with 11 bases in between. The CDR3: CASSQGGNTYEQYF. Here the CDR3 DNA reads TGTGCCAGCAGCCAGGGGGGTAACACCTACGAGCAGTACTTC.

The genes are TRBV6-5 and TRBJ2-5; 13 bases agree with TRBD2. V gave up 6 bases and J gave up 4 bases; unmatched junction bases: 5. From germline, CDR1 is MNHEY and CDR2 SVGAGI. The CDR3 contains 15 residues. The CDR3 region is CASSLGLAGVETQYF. In nucleotides, the CDR3 is TGTGCCAGCAGCCTCGGACTAGCGGGAGTAGAGACCCAGTACTTC.

This clone has a single count. This rearrangement joins TRBV5-4 to TRBJ1-6, with 8 bases aligning to TRBD1. V shed 0 bases, J shed 7 bases, and the junction held 9 bases outside the gene matches. Germline CDR1 and CDR2: SGHNT and YYREEE (reference sequence). This CDR3 comprises 17 residues. CDR3 in DNA: TGTGCCAGCAGCTTGGCCCCGTACAGGGGGGGGAATTCACCCCTCCACTTT. The encoded protein is CASSLAPYRGGNSPLHF.

With respect to this clone: An end of the junction differs from the germline gene, which may be a read error. V is TRBV7-7 and J is TRBJ2-1, with D possibly matching TRBD2 (7 bases). The CDR3 loop spans 16 amino acids. Germline V gives CDR1 SSHAT, CDR2 FNYEAQ (reference sequence). In DNA, the CDR3 is TGTGCTAGCAGCTCCTACCCGGGGGGCCGGGGGAATGAGCAGTTCTTC. Translation: CASSSYPGGRGNEQFF.

The gene calls are TRBV7-2 and TRBJ1-3, with TRBD1 matching over 8 bases. Germline loops: CDR1 SGHTA, CDR2 FQGNSA. The CDR3 sequence is 15 residues long. With 8 bases clipped from V and 4 bases from J, the junction kept 10 bases outside the gene matches. This CDR3 is CASGIGQGRGNTIYF. CDR3 nucleotide sequence: TGTGCCAGCGGAATAGGACAGGGAAGGGGAAACACCATATATTTT.

The CDR3 DNA sequence: TGTGCCAGTACCGGGACAGGGGGTTTTCCCCTCCACTTT. Translation gives CASTGTGGFPLHF. The gene calls are TRBV19 and TRBJ1-6; 11 positions agree with TRBD1. Germline V gives CDR1 LNHDA, CDR2 SQIVND (reference sequence). CDR3 length equals 13 residues. The J segment lost 13 bases and the V segment lost 7 bases, leaving 6 bases of the junction unmatched.

The rearrangement links TRBV5-4 to TRBJ2-1, with TRBD2 matching 11 bases. V dropped 5 bases and J dropped 5; count of bases not matched to a gene: 6. The germline V gene encodes CDR1 SGHNT and CDR2 YYREEE (reference sequence). The CDR3 totals 15 residues. CDR3 in amino acids: CASSLGTSGNNEQFF. DNA of the CDR3: TGTGCCAGCAGTCTCGGGACTAGCGGTAACAATGAGCAGTTCTTC.

This clone was found a few times. The chain couples TRBV3-1 (or the pseudogene TRBV3-2) to TRBJ1-1, with D perhaps matching TRBD1 (6 bases). V gave up 4 bases and J gave up 11 bases, with 14 bases separating them. Germline assignment: CDR1 LGHDT and CDR2 YNNKEL (reference sequence). CDR3 length equals 12 residues. The CDR3: CASSPSRQAAFF. The CDR3 nucleotides read TGTGCCAGCAGCCCCTCCCGACAGGCGGCTTTCTTT.

The rearrangement links TRBV4-2 to TRBJ2-1; possibly TRBD1 for D (6 bases). Deletions cut 7 bases from V and 7 bases from J, with 23 bases between. Looked up from germline, CDR1 is LGHNA and CDR2 is YNFKEQ. This CDR3 comprises 16 residues. CDR3 protein: CASTTGTGLFRNEQFF. For the CDR3, the DNA is TGTGCCAGCACCACGGGAACAGGGCTTTTTAGGAATGAGCAGTTCTTC.

The chain couples TRBV28 to TRBJ2-5; 8 bases are a match to TRBD2. The CDR3 is made up of 16 amino acids. Germline loops: CDR1 MDHEN, CDR2 SYDVKM. V dropped 3 bases and J dropped 0; count of bases not matched to a gene: 6. The CDR3 is CASSFGLAGHQETQYF. The CDR3 nucleotides are TGTGCCAGCAGTTTTGGATTAGCGGGACACCAAGAGACCCAGTACTTC.

The chain combines TRBV19 with TRBJ1-5; no clear D gene. CDR3 length: 16 residues. V lost 3 bases and J 2 bases, leaving 14 bases between the germline ends. In germline, CDR1 is LNHDA, CDR2 SQIVND (reference sequence). CDR3 coding DNA: TGTGCCAGTAGTATGTCCCTAGCTAGTGGCAATCAGCCCCAGCATTTT. Its protein product is CASSMSLASGNQPQHF.

This clone was seen just once. The chain is built from TRBV19 and TRBJ1-6; 10 positions agree with TRBD1. The junction had 8 bases not matched to a gene; V was cut back by 5 bases and J by 10 bases. The CDR3 is 15 residues long. Germline-derived CDR1 and CDR2 are LNHDA and SQIVND (reference sequence). The CDR3 nucleotides are TGTGCCAGTAGTTTTGGGACAGGGGTCCACTCACCCCTCCACTTT. It yields the protein CASSFGTGVHSPLHF.

The chain links TRBV29-1 to TRBJ1-2; weak D call: TRBD1 (6 bases). V was pared by 4 bases and J by 6 bases, with 15 bases between. The length of the CDR3 is 13 residues. CDR1 SQVTM and CDR2 ANQGSEA come from the germline V gene. The CDR3 DNA is TGCAGCGTTGTTGGCAGGGGATGGGATGGCTACACCTTC. Translation gives CSVVGRGWDGYTF.

The chain recombines TRBV19 with TRBJ2-7; the match to TRBD1 covers 7 bases. Germline-derived CDR1 and CDR2 are LNHDA and SQIVND (reference sequence). V lost 1 base and J lost 2; bases outside the gene matches: 5. The CDR3 consists of 15 residues. The chain's CDR3 is CASSIGQGVTYEQYF. The CDR3, as DNA: TGTGCCAGTAGTATAGGTCAGGGGGTCACCTACGAGCAGTACTTC.

This CDR3 is CASSSSSGTGFANVLTF. The DNA for the CDR3 is TGTGCCAGCAGCTCTTCATCCGGGACAGGGTTTGCCAACGTCCTGACTTTC. This rearrangement joins TRBV7-9 to TRBJ2-6; 9 nucleotides align to TRBD1. CDR1 is SEHNR and CDR2 is FQNEAQ in the germline V gene (reference sequence). The V gene end was trimmed by 4 bases and the J gene end by 7 bases; junction bases not matched to a gene: 11. This CDR3 region has 17 residues. The entire variable domain, with the rest obtained from reference TRBV7-9 and TRBJ2-6, is as follows: DTGVSQNPRHKITKRGQNVTFRCDPISEHNRLYWYRQTLGQGPEFLTYFQNEAQLEKSRLLSDRFSAERPKGSFSTLEIQRTEQGDSAMYLCASSSSSGTGFANVLTFGAGSRLTVL.

CDR3 loop: CASSGGREDNSPLHF. The CDR3 coding sequence is TGTGCCAGCAGCGGCGGGAGGGAAGATAATTCACCCCTCCACTTT. The rearrangement links TRBV7-8 to TRBJ1-6; no definite D call. The CDR3 is 15 amino acids. Germline V CDR1 and CDR2: SGHVS, FQNEAQ. Trimming left V 5 bases short and J 5 bases short, with 13 bases between.

V is TRBV15 and J is TRBJ1-1, with D perhaps TRBD1 (6 bases). This CDR3 region has 13 residues. Germline CDR1 and CDR2: LNHNV and YYDKDF (reference sequence). The V gene lost 3 bases and the J gene lost 4 bases, with 9 bases spanning the gap. In nucleotides, the CDR3 is TGTGCCACCAGCAGCATCAGGGGCACTGAAGCTTTCTTT. This encodes CATSSIRGTEAFF.

The chain has TRBV5-4 and TRBJ2-7; TRBD1 aligns across 12 bases. With 4 bases clipped from V and 6 bases from J, the junction kept 11 bases outside the gene matches. The CDR3 spans 16 residues. Germline V lookup: CDR1 SGHNT, CDR2 YYREEE (reference sequence). CDR3 in amino acids: CASSIFPGQGAREQYF. CDR3 DNA: TGTGCCAGCAGCATATTTCCGGGACAGGGGGCTCGCGAGCAGTACTTC. The full variable domain, with the rest looked up from reference TRBV5-4 and TRBJ2-7, is ETGVTQSPTHLIKTRGQQVTLRCSSQSGHNTVSWYQQALGQGPQFIFQYYREEENGRGNFPPRFSGLQFPNYSSELNVNALELDDSALYLCASSIFPGQGAREQYFGPGTRLTVT.

This clone was seen only once. This chain connects TRBV3-1 (or the pseudogene TRBV3-2) to TRBJ2-1; D uncertain. Trimming shortened V by 6 bases and J by 9 bases, and 18 bases separated the two germline ends. Germline V gene lookup returns CDR1 LGHDT and CDR2 YNNKEL (reference sequence). This CDR3 has 14 residues. For the CDR3, the DNA is TGTGCCAGCAGTCCGTTGAGCATTAGGAGTGAGCAGTTCTTC. Translated: CASSPLSIRSEQFF.

CDR3 bases: TGTGCCAGCACCCGAGGGACACGCTCTGGAAACACCATATATTTT. Translating gives CASTRGTRSGNTIYF. The chain links TRBV7-9 to TRBJ1-3; a weak D match, TRBD1 (6 bases). The CDR3 spans 15 residues. Trimming cost V 7 bases and J 0 bases, with 13 bases left between them. The germline V gene has CDR1 SEHNR and CDR2 FQNEAQ (reference sequence). Full variable domain (outside the CDR3, taken from reference TRBV7-9 and TRBJ1-3): DTGVSQNPRHKITKRGQNVTFRCDPISEHNRLYWYRQTLGQGPEFLTYFQNEAQLEKSRLLSDRFSAERPKGSFSTLEIQRTEQGDSAMYLCASTRGTRSGNTIYFGEGSWLTVV.